These 5 T cell receptor beta chains were sequenced from one sample in a study of T cell changes during pregnancy in multiple sclerosis (dated 2019 in TCRdb). The library was obtained by the immunoSEQ multiplex PCR assay. TCRdb stores this immuneACCESS table with in-frame sequences only. Part of the clones is absent; in the studies checked, under half of the shortfall reflects unresolved V genes, and no reason is known for the rest. For this sample there are just over 90,000 clones; roughly 91% appear just once. Clones ranked in the top ten supply more than 1.5% of the sample. The source was peripheral blood, collected after pregnancy. These receptor sequences come from a female donor in good health, enrolled as a control in a pregnancy study.

The chain joins TRBV7-8 to TRBJ2-1; D uncertain. The CDR3 is 15 amino acids. Trimming cost V 2 bases and J 6 bases, with 14 bases left between them. The germline V gene encodes CDR1 SGHVS and CDR2 FQNEAQ. The DNA for the CDR3 is TGTGCCAGCAGCTTATCGGTTACCCGAGGCAATGAGCAGTTCTTC. This translates into CASSLSVTRGNEQFF.

This rearrangement joins TRBV7-2 to TRBJ2-7; TRBD1 matches at 7 bases. The CDR3 is 14 amino acids. The J segment lost 4 bases and the V segment lost 5 bases, leaving 8 bases of the junction unmatched. Germline-derived CDR1 and CDR2 are SGHTA and FQGNSA. CDR3 loop: CASSPRQGSYEQYF. The CDR3 nucleotides are TGTGCCAGCAGCCCAAGACAGGGATCTTACGAGCAGTACTTC.

V gene TRBV4-3 combines with J gene TRBJ1-1; D possibly corresponds to TRBD1 (6 bases). CDR1 is LGHNA, CDR2 YSLEER, per germline. This CDR3 has 15 residues. Trimming pared 4 bases from V and 4 bases from J, leaving 16 bases between. In nucleotides, the CDR3 is TGCGCCAGCAGCCCTGTCGCACAGGGCCCCACTGAAGCTTTCTTT. It encodes CASSPVAQGPTEAFF.

V is TRBV27 and J is TRBJ1-2; D gene unclear. The CDR3 sequence is 13 residues long. Germline V gene sequence: CDR1 MNHEY, CDR2 SMNVEV (reference sequence). Trimming took off 2 bases at V and 1 base at J, with 5 bases between the two ends. CDR3 in DNA: TGTGCCAGCAGTTTAAATAATAACTATGGCTACACCTTC. It translates to CASSLNNNYGYTF.

The chain combines TRBV28 with TRBJ2-5; 8 bases align to TRBD2. V shed 6 bases and J 1 base; nucleotides not matched to a gene: 4. This CDR3 has 14 amino acids. CDR1 and CDR2 (germline): MDHEN, SYDVKM. The CDR3 spells CASSLGLAQETQYF. For the CDR3, the DNA is TGTGCCAGCAGCTTAGGACTAGCCCAAGAGACCCAGTACTTC.